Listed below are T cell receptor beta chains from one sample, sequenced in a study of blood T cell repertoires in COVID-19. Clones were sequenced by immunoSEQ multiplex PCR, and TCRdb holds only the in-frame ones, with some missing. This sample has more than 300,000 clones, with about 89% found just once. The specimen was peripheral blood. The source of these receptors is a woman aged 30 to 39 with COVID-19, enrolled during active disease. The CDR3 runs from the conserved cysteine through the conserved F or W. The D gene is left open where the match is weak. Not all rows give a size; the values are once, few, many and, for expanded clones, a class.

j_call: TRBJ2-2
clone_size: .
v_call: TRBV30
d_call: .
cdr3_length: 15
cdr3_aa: CAWKPLSTRAGELFF
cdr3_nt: TGTGCCTGGAAACCCCTAAGCACCAGGGCGGGGGAGCTGTTTTTT

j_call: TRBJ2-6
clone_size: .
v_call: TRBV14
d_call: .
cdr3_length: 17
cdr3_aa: CASSPPHRASGANVLTF
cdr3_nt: TGTGCCAGCAGCCCTCCGCACAGAGCCTCTGGGGCCAACGTCCTGACTTTC

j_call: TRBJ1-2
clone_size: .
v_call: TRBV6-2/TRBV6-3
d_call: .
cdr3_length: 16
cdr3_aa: CASRYSGRQGGYGYTF
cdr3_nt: TGTGCCAGCAGGTACTCCGGACGGCAAGGAGGCTATGGCTACACCTTC

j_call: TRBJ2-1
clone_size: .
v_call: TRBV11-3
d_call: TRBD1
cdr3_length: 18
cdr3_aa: CASSLEGQGASLINEQFF
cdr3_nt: TGTGCCAGCAGCTTAGAAGGGCAGGGGGCATCGCTAATCAATGAGCAGTTCTTC

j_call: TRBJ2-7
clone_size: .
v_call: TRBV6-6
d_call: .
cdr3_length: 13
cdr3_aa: CASSYHGSYEQYF
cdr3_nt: TGTGCCAGCAGTTACCACGGCTCCTACGAGCAGTACTTC

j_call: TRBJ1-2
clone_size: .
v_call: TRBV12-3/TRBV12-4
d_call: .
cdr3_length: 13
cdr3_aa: CASSPAGRRGYTF
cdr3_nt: TGTGCCAGCAGTCCCGCAGGGCGGCGTGGCTACACCTTC

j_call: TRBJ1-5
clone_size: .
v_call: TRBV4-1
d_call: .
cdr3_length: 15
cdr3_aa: CASSQGLMGLWPQHF
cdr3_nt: TGCGCCAGCAGCCAGGGATTAATGGGGCTGTGGCCCCAGCATTTT

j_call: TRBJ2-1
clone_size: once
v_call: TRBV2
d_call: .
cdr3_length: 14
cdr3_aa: CASKTGETYNEQFF
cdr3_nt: TGTGCCAGCAAGACGGGAGAGACCTACAATGAGCAGTTCTTC

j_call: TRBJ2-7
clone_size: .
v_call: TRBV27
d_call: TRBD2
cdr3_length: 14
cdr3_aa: CASRLSGSPYEQYF
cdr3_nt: TGTGCCAGCAGACTCAGCGGGAGTCCCTACGAGCAGTACTTC

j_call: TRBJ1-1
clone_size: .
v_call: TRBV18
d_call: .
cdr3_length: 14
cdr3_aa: CASYTGGMNTEAFF
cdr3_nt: TGTGCCAGCTACACGGGGGGGATGAACACTGAAGCTTTCTTT

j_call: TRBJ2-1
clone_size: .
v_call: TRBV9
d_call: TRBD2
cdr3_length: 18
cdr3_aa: CASSVSGGRVSSYNEQFF
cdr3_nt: TGTGCCAGCAGCGTTTCAGGCGGGAGGGTAAGCTCCTACAATGAGCAGTTCTTC

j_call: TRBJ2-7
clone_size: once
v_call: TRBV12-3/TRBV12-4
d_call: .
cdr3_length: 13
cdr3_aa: CASSQTTTYEQYF
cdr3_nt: TGTGCCAGCAGCCAGACAACCACCTACGAGCAGTACTTC

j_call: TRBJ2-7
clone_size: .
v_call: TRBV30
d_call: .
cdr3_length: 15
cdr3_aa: CAWTFDRTNRYEQYF
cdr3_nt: TGTGCCTGGACCTTCGACAGGACCAACAGGTACGAGCAGTACTTC

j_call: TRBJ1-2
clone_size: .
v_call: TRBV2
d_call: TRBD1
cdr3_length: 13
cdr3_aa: CASSPDRGGGYTF
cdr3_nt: TGTGCCAGCAGTCCGGACAGGGGCGGTGGCTACACCTTC

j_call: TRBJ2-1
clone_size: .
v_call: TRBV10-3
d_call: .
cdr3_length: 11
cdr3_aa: CATSLGNEQFF
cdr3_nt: TGTGCCACCTCCCTAGGCAATGAGCAGTTCTTC

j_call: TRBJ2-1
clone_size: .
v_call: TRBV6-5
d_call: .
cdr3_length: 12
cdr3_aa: CASSLQGNEQFF
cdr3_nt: TGTGCCAGCAGTCTACAGGGAAATGAGCAGTTCTTC

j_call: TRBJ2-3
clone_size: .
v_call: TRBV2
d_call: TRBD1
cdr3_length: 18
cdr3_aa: CASSERTGGSLSTDTQYF
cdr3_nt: TGTGCCAGCAGTGAACGCACAGGGGGATCCCTTAGCACAGATACGCAGTATTTT

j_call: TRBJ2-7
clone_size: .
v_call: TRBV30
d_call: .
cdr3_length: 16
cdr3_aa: CAWSVLSGGALYEQYF
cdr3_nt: TGTGCCTGGAGTGTACTATCGGGTGGGGCCTTGTACGAGCAGTACTTC

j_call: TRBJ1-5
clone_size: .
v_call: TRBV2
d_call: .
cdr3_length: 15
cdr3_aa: CASGLEGLGNQPQHF
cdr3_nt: TGTGCCAGCGGTTTGGAGGGGTTGGGCAATCAGCCCCAGCATTTT

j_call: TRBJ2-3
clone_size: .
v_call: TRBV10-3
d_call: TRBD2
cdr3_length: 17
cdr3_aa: CAISEPPLAVESDTQYF
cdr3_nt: TGTGCCATCAGTGAACCCCCACTAGCGGTAGAGTCAGATACGCAGTATTTT

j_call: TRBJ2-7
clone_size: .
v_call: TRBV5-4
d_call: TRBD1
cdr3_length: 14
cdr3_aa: CASSWGQGADEQYF
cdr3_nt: TGTGCCAGCAGCTGGGGACAGGGGGCCGACGAGCAGTACTTC

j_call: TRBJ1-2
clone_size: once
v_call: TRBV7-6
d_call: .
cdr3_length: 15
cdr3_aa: CASSPRGRANYGYTF
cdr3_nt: TGTGCCAGCAGCCCAAGGGGCCGAGCTAACTATGGCTACACCTTC

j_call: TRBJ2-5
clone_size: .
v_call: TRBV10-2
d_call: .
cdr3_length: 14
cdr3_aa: CASSQGLLAEAQYF
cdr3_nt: TGCGCCAGCAGCCAGGGACTCCTAGCTGAGGCCCAGTACTTC

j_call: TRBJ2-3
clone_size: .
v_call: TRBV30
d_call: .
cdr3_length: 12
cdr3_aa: CAWTGYTDTQYF
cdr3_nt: TGTGCCTGGACGGGGTACACAGATACGCAGTATTTT

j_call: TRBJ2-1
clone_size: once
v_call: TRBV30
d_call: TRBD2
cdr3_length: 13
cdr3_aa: CAWGTSGGNEQFF
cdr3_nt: TGTGCCTGGGGGACTAGCGGGGGGAATGAGCAGTTCTTC

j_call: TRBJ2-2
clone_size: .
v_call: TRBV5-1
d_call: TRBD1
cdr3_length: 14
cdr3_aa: CASSLTGDTGELFF
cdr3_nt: TGCGCCAGCAGCCTTACAGGGGACACCGGGGAGCTGTTTTTT

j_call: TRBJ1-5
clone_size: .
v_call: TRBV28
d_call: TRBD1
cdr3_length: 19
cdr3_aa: CASTPLGTGAPLSNQPQHF
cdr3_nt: TGTGCCAGCACCCCGCTCGGGACAGGGGCCCCTCTTAGCAATCAGCCCCAGCATTTT

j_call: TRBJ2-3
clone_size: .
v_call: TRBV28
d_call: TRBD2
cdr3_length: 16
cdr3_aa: CASSQGLAGGSDTQYF
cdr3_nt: TGTGCCAGCAGTCAGGGACTAGCGGGAGGGTCAGATACGCAGTATTTT

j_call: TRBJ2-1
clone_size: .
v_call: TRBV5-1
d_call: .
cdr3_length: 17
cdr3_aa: CASSLGIAYSSYNEQFF
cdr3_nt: TGCGCCAGCAGCTTGGGGATAGCGTACAGCTCCTACAATGAGCAGTTCTTC